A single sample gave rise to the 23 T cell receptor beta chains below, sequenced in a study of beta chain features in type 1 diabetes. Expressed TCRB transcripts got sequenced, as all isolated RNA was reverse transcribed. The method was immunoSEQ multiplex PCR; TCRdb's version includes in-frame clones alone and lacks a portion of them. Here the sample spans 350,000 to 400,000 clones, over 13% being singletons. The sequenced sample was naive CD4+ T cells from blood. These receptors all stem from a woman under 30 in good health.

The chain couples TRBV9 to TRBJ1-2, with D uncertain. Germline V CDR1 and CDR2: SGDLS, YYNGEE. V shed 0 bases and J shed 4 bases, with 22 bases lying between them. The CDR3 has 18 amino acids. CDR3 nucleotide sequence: TGTGCCAGCAGCGTAGAAGGCCTGATGGGCAGGCACGCCTATGGCTACACCTTC. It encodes CASSVEGLMGRHAYGYTF.

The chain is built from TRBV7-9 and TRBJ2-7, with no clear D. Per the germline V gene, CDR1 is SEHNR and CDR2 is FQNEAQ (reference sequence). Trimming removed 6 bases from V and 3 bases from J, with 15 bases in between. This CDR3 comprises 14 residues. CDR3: CASSPPISLYEQYF. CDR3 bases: TGTGCCAGCAGTCCCCCGATCAGTCTCTACGAGCAGTACTTC.

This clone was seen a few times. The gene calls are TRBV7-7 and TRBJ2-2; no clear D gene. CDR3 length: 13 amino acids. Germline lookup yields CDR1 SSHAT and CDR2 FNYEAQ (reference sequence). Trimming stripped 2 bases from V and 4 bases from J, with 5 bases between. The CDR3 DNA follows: TGTGCCAGCAGCTTATCCCGCACCGGGGAGCTGTTTTTT. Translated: CASSLSRTGELFF.

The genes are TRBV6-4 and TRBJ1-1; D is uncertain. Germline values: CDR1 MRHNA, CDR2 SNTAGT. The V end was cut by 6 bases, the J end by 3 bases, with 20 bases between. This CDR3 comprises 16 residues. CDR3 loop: CASRGQPGGVHTEAFF. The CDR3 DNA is TGTGCCAGCAGAGGCCAACCAGGCGGGGTTCACACTGAAGCTTTCTTT.

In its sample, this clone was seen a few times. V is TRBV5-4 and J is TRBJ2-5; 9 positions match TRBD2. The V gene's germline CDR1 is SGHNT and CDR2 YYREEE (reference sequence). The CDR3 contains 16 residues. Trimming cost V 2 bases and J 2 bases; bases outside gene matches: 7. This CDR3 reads CASSLPLAGKQETQYF. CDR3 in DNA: TGTGCCAGCAGCTTACCACTAGCGGGTAAACAAGAGACCCAGTACTTC.

The CDR3 here is CSAVGQRRGYGYTF. CDR3 sequence (DNA): TGCAGCGCTGTGGGACAGCGAAGAGGGTATGGCTACACCTTC. The chain joins TRBV29-1 to TRBJ1-2; 7 bases line up with TRBD1. The V gene end was trimmed by 7 bases and the J gene end by 5 bases; junction bases not matched to a gene: 13. Germline values: CDR1 SQVTM, CDR2 ANQGSEA. This CDR3 region has 14 residues.

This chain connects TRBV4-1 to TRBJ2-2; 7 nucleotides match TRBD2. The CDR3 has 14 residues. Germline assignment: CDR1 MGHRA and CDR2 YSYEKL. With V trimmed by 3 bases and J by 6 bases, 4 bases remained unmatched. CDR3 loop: CASSQLLASGELFF. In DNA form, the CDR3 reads TGCGCCAGCAGCCAGCTACTAGCGTCCGGGGAGCTGTTTTTT.

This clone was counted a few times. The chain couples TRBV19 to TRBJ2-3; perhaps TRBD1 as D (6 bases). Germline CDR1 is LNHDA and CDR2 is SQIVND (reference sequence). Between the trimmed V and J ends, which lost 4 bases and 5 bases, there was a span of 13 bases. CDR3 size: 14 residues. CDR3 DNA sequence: TGTGCCAGTAGTACAGGGGCCCGCGGAGATACGCAGTATTTT. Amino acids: CASSTGARGDTQYF.

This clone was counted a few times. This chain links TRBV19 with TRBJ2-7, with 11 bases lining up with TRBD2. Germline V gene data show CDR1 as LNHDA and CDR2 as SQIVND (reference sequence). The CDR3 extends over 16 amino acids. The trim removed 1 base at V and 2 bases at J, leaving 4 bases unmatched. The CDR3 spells CASSIALAGGTYEQYF. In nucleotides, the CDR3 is TGTGCCAGTAGTATAGCCCTAGCGGGAGGAACCTACGAGCAGTACTTC. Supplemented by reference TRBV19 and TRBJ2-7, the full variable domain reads DGGITQSPKYLFRKEGQNVTLSCEQNLNHDAMYWYRQDPGQGLRLIYYSQIVNDFQKGDIAEGYSVSREKKESFPLTVTSAQKNPTAFYLCASSIALAGGTYEQYFGPGTRLTVT.

DNA of the CDR3: TGTGCCAGCAGCTTAGGTAGCGCTGAGACCCAGTACTTC. It is translated as CASSLGSAETQYF. This chain links TRBV7-9 with TRBJ2-5, with D possibly TRBD2 on 5 matching bases. The CDR3 contains 13 residues. Germline V gene data show CDR1 as SEHNR and CDR2 as FQNEAQ (reference sequence). V gave up 1 base and J gave up 5 bases, with 8 bases separating them.

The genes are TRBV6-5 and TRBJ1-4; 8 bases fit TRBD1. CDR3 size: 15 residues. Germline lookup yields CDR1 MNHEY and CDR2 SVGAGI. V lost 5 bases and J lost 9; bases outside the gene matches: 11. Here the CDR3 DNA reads TGTGCCAGCAGTCACGACAGGGGAAGGCTCCAAAAACTGTTTTTT. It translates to CASSHDRGRLQKLFF.

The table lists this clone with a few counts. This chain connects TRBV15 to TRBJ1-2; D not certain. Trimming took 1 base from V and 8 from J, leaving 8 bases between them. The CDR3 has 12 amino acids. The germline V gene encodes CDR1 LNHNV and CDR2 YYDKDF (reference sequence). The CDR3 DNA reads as TGTGCCACCAGCAGAGTGGCAGAAGGCTACACCTTC. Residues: CATSRVAEGYTF.

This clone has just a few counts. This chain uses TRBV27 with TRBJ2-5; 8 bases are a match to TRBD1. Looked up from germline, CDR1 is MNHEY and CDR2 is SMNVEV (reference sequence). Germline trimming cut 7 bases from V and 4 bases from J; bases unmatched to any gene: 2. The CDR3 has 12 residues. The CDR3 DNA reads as TGTGCCAGCAAAGACAGGGGAGAGACCCAGTACTTC. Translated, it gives CASKDRGETQYF.

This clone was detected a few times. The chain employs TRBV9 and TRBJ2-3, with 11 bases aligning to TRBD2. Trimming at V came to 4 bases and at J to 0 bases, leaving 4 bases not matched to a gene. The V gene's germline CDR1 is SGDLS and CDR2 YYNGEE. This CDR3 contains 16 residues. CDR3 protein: CASSSRTSGSTDTQYF. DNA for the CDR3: TGTGCCAGCAGCTCTCGGACTAGCGGGAGCACAGATACGCAGTATTTT.

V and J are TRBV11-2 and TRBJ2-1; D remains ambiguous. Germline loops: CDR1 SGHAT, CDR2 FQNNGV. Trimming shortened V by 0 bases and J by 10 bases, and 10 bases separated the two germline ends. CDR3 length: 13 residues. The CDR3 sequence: CASSLDLEAEQFF. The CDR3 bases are TGTGCCAGCAGCTTAGATCTCGAAGCGGAGCAGTTCTTC.

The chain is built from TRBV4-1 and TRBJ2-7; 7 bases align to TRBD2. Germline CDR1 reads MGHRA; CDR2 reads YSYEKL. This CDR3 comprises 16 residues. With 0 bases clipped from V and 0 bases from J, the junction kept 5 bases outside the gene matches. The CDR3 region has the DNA TGCGCCAGCAGCCAAGATTACACTAGCGTCTCCTACGAGCAGTACTTC. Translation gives CASSQDYTSVSYEQYF.

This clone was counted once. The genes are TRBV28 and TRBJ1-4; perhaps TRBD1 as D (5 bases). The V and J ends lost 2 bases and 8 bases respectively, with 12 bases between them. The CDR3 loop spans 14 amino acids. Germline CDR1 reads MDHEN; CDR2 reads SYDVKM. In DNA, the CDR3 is TGTGCCAGCAGTTTAAGCAGGGTCGGAGAAAAACTGTTTTTT. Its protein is CASSLSRVGEKLFF.

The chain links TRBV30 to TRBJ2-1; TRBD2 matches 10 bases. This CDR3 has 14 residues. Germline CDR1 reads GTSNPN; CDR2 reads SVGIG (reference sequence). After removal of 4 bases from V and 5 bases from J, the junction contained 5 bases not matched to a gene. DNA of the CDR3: TGTGCCTGGACCAGCGGACTAGCGGACAATGAGCAGTTCTTC. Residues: CAWTSGLADNEQFF.

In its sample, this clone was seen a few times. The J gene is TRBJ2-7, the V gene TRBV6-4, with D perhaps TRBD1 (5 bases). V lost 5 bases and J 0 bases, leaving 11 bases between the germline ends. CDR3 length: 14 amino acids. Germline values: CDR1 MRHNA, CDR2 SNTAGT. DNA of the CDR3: TGTGCCAGCAGTCCACAGGCTACCTCCTACGAGCAGTACTTC. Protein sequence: CASSPQATSYEQYF.

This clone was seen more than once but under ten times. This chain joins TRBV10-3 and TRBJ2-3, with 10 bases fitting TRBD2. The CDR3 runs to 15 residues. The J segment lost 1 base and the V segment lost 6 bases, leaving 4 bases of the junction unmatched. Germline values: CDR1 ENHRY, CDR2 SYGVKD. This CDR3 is CAISRTSGGTDTQYF. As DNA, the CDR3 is TGTGCCATCAGCCGGACTAGCGGTGGCACAGATACGCAGTATTTT.

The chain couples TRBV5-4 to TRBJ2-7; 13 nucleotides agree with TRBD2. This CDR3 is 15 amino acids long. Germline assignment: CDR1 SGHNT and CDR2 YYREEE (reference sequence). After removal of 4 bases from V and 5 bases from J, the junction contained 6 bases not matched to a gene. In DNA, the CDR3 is TGTGCCAGCAGCCCAGGGACTAGCGGGACCAACGAGCAGTACTTC. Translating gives CASSPGTSGTNEQYF.

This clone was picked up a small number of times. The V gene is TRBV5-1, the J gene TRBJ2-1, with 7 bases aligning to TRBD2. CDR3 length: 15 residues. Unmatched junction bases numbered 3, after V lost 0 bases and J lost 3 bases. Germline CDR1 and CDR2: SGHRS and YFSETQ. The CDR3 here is CASSLDGLDYNEQFF. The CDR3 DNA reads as TGCGCCAGCAGCTTGGATGGACTAGACTACAATGAGCAGTTCTTC. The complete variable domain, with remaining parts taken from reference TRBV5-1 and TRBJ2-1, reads KAGVTQTPRYLIKTRGQQVTLSCSPISGHRSVSWYQQTPGQGLQFLFEYFSETQRNKGNFPGRFSGRQFSNSRSEMNVSTLELGDSALYLCASSLDGLDYNEQFFGPGTRLTVL.

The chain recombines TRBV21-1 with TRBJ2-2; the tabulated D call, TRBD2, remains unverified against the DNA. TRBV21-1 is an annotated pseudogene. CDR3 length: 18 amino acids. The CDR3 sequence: CASSKGKGEGGKPGELFF. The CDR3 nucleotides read TGTGCCAGCAGCAAAGGAAAGGGGGAGGGGGGGAAACCCGGGGAGCTGTTTTTT.